A single sample is the source of the 17 T cell receptor beta chains below, sequenced in a study of response to subunit inactivated influenza vaccine. In TCRdb, the RT-PCR reads were re-called with MiXCR into one record per CDR3 protein. Of 500,000 to 600,000 distinct CDR3 sequences listed, around 8% are singletons. The source was PBMCs from blood, collected 23 months after vaccination. The receptors were sampled from a man aged 45 to 75 who received an inactivated influenza vaccine.

The V and J genes are TRBV6-2 or TRBV6-3 and TRBJ1-5, with a possible D match to TRBD1 (5 bases). V lost 0 bases, J lost 0 bases, and 9 bases lay in between. The V gene's germline CDR1 is MNHEY and CDR2 SVGEGT. CDR3 length equals 16 residues. The CDR3 protein is CASSYSSGGSNQPQHF. DNA of the CDR3: TGTGCCAGCAGTTACTCATCGGGGGGTAGCAATCAGCCCCAGCATTTT.

In its sample, this clonotype was seen a few times. The V call is TRBV28, the J call TRBJ1-2; 7 bases are a match to TRBD1. Per germline, CDR1 MDHEN and CDR2 SYDVKM. This CDR3 is built from 12 residues. Germline trimming cut 10 bases from V and 3 bases from J; bases unmatched to any gene: 5. CDR3 residues: CAIRQGYYGYTF. The CDR3 nucleotides are TGTGCCATACGACAGGGATACTATGGCTACACCTTC.

At least ten counts were recorded for this clonotype. This chain joins TRBV4-1 and TRBJ2-3, with D perhaps given as TRBD1 or TRBD2 (5 bases each). There are 15 residues in the CDR3. The germline V gene encodes CDR1 MGHRA and CDR2 YSYEKL. Trimming removed 4 bases at V and 4 bases at J, with 15 bases between. The CDR3 DNA sequence: TGCGCCAGCAGCCCCAGCGGCAGGGTTGCAGATACGCAGTATTTT. The encoded protein is CASSPSGRVADTQYF.

The rearrangement links TRBV27 to TRBJ2-3; D is unresolved. The CDR3 sequence is 13 residues long. The V end lost 7 bases, the J end lost 4 bases, and 12 bases lay between the germline ends. Germline loops: CDR1 MNHEY, CDR2 SMNVEV (reference sequence). The CDR3 DNA follows: TGTGCCAGCAACCATAATGGGGCAGATACGCAGTATTTT. Translation gives CASNHNGADTQYF.

In its sample, this clonotype was seen many times. This chain uses TRBV20-1 with TRBJ2-5; 9 bases fit TRBD2. The CDR3 is 16 amino acids. In germline, CDR1 is DFQATT, CDR2 SNEGSKA (reference sequence). V lost 6 bases, J lost 2 bases, and 13 bases stayed unmatched. The CDR3 loop is CSASAYPLAGQETQYF. The CDR3 DNA sequence: TGCAGTGCCTCCGCCTATCCTCTAGCGGGACAAGAGACCCAGTACTTC.

This rearrangement joins TRBV5-4 to TRBJ2-7; D gene unclear. This CDR3 is built from 13 residues. The germline CDR1 and CDR2 sequences are SGHNT and YYREEE (reference sequence). V lost 3 bases and J lost 4, with 11 bases in between. The CDR3 region has the DNA TGTGCCAGCAGCTCCCCGCAAGTTTACGAGCAGTACTTC. Translated, it gives CASSSPQVYEQYF.

This clonotype showed up just a few times. This sequence joins TRBV15 and TRBJ2-1, with TRBD2 matching over 14 bases. Germline CDR1 LNHNV, CDR2 YYDKDF (reference sequence). CDR3 size: 16 residues. V lost 2 bases to trimming and J lost 9 bases; unmatched junction nucleotides: 6. This CDR3 reads CATSRLGLAGESEQFF. DNA of the CDR3: TGTGCCACCAGCAGACTGGGACTAGCGGGAGAGAGTGAGCAGTTCTTC.

Many counts were recorded for this clonotype. V and J are TRBV20-1 and TRBJ2-1, with TRBD2 matching 7 bases. Unmatched junction bases numbered 7, after V lost 5 bases and J lost 6 bases. There are 13 residues in the CDR3. Per germline, CDR1 DFQATT and CDR2 SNEGSKA (reference sequence). Written as DNA, the CDR3 is TGCAGTGCTGCTAGCGGACATACCAATGAGCAGTTCTTC. Translating gives CSAASGHTNEQFF.

This clonotype was seen repeatedly, ten times or more. The chain carries TRBV9 and TRBJ2-7; unclear D gene. Looked up from germline, CDR1 is SGDLS and CDR2 is YYNGEE. The CDR3 spans 14 residues. V was clipped by 0 bases and J by 0 bases, with 7 bases between them. This CDR3 is CASSVGGDSYEQYF. CDR3 sequence (DNA): TGTGCCAGCAGCGTAGGTGGGGACTCCTACGAGCAGTACTTC.

This clonotype was counted at least ten times. The gene calls are TRBV6-1 and TRBJ2-5; unclear D gene. This CDR3 is built from 14 residues. Germline V gene lookup returns CDR1 MNHNS and CDR2 SASEGT. V lost 1 base, J lost 2 bases, and 8 bases lay in between. The CDR3 here is CASSEGAQQETQYF. CDR3 nucleotide sequence: TGTGCCAGCAGTGAAGGAGCCCAACAAGAGACCCAGTACTTC.

This clonotype was observed at least ten times. The chain combines TRBV6-2 or TRBV6-3 with TRBJ1-5, with D hard to call. The CDR3 covers 15 residues. The germline CDR1 and CDR2 sequences are MNHEY and SVGEGT. The V gene lost 0 bases and the J gene lost 1 base, with 7 bases spanning the gap. CDR3 loop: CASSYSGGSNQPQHF. The CDR3 bases are TGTGCCAGCAGTTACTCTGGTGGGAGCAATCAGCCCCAGCATTTT.

This clonotype showed up just a few times. The chain links TRBV28 to TRBJ2-1, with 10 bases lining up with TRBD1. With 5 bases clipped from V and 2 bases from J, the junction kept 9 bases outside the gene matches. Looked up from germline, CDR1 is MDHEN and CDR2 is SYDVKM. The CDR3 is 17 residues long. CDR3 nucleotides: TGTGCCAGCAGTGTACTATCGGACAGGGGGACCTACAATGAGCAGTTCTTC. Its translation is CASSVLSDRGTYNEQFF.

A few counts support this clonotype. CDR3 DNA: TGCAGTGCCCGCGCGAAGACCAGCTATGGCTACACCTTC. It encodes CSARAKTSYGYTF. This chain connects TRBV20-1 to TRBJ1-2; D not resolved. Germline V gene data show CDR1 as DFQATT and CDR2 as SNEGSKA (reference sequence). V dropped 6 bases and J dropped 4 bases, with 15 bases sitting between them. The length of the CDR3 is 13 residues.

The chain is built from TRBV7-9 and TRBJ2-5, with D unclear. Trimming took 2 bases from V and 6 from J, leaving 13 bases between them. Germline-derived CDR1 and CDR2 are SEHNR and FQNEAQ (reference sequence). The length of the CDR3 is 14 residues. Written as DNA, the CDR3 is TGTGCCAGCAGCTTAAGGGATTTTTTGAAGACCCAGTACTTC. It codes for CASSLRDFLKTQYF.

This clonotype was detected ten times or more. This sequence joins TRBV12-3 or TRBV12-4 and TRBJ2-7; D might be TRBD2 (6 bases). CDR3 length: 13 amino acids. V was trimmed by 2 bases and J by 5 bases, leaving 10 bases between them. The CDR3 here is CASSLSAGNEQYF. The CDR3 DNA reads TGTGCCAGCAGTTTATCTGCGGGGAACGAGCAGTACTTC.

The chain uses TRBV11-2 and TRBJ2-7; no clear D gene. V was cut by 7 bases and J by 3 bases, with 22 bases left in between. The germline gives CDR1 SGHAT, CDR2 FQNNGV. The CDR3 is 16 amino acids. This CDR3 is CASTTPKGRLGYEQYF. The CDR3 nucleotides read TGTGCCAGCACCACCCCCAAAGGACGCCTCGGCTACGAGCAGTACTTC. Full variable domain (missing parts from reference TRBV11-2 and TRBJ2-7): EAGVAQSPRYKIIEKRQSVAFWCNPISGHATLYWYQQILGQGPKLLIQFQNNGVVDDSQLPKDRFSAERLKGVDSTLKIQPAKLEDSAVYLCASTTPKGRLGYEQYFGPGTRLTVT.

The table lists this clonotype with a few counts. This chain joins TRBV2 and TRBJ2-7; D remains ambiguous. This CDR3 spans 13 amino acids. Germline V gene lookup returns CDR1 SNHLY and CDR2 FYNNEI. The ends were cut back, 2 bases at V and 6 bases at J, with 11 bases in the middle. CDR3 in DNA: TGTGCCAGCAGTGAATCGGGCCATGGCGAGCAGTACTTC. It encodes CASSESGHGEQYF.